The 32 T cell receptor beta chains below were found in one sample sequenced in a study of T-cell memory formation after mild COVID-19. Using its own MiXCR run on the 5' RACE reads, TCRdb lists one record per CDR3 protein. The data show about 360,000 distinct CDR3 sequences, 14% seen once. The sequenced material came from PBMCs or a T cell subset sorted from them (not recorded which). These receptor sequences come from a man aged 18 to 30 who had mild COVID-19 (a few samples of this study predate the infection). Cell type and time point are not known.

V is TRBV5-1 and J is TRBJ1-1, with 7 bases fitting TRBD1. V shed 2 bases, J shed 0 bases, and the junction held 4 bases outside the gene matches. From germline, CDR1 is SGHRS and CDR2 YFSETQ. This CDR3 is 15 amino acids long. CDR3 nucleotides: TGCGCCAGCAGCTTCGACGGACAGGTGAACACTGAAGCTTTCTTT. It is translated as CASSFDGQVNTEAFF. Full variable domain (rest looked up from reference TRBV5-1 and TRBJ1-1): KAGVTQTPRYLIKTRGQQVTLSCSPISGHRSVSWYQQTPGQGLQFLFEYFSETQRNKGNFPGRFSGRQFSNSRSEMNVSTLELGDSALYLCASSFDGQVNTEAFFGQGTRLTVV.

The genes are TRBV5-1 and TRBJ2-1; TRBD2 agrees at 8 bases. The germline V gene encodes CDR1 SGHRS and CDR2 YFSETQ. Trimming took 1 base from V and 6 from J; bases not matched to a gene: 6. The CDR3 is 15 residues long. The CDR3 coding sequence is TGCGCCAGCAGCTTGTCGGGACTAGTGTTCAATGAGCAGTTCTTC. Protein sequence: CASSLSGLVFNEQFF.

A few counts support this clonotype. The chain couples TRBV6-5 to TRBJ2-7, with D perhaps TRBD1 or TRBD2 (5 bases each). This CDR3 has 14 residues. Trimming took off 6 bases at V and 4 bases at J, with 16 bases between the two ends. Germline CDR1 reads MNHEY; CDR2 reads SVGAGI. CDR3 in DNA: TGTGCCAGCAGCCAACCGGGACCTCCTTACGAGCAGTACTTC. This encodes CASSQPGPPYEQYF.

The chain uses TRBV7-8 and TRBJ1-2; D gene ambiguous. The CDR3 has 13 amino acids. Trimming removed 4 bases from V and 5 bases from J, with 11 bases in between. In germline, CDR1 is SGHVS, CDR2 FQNEAQ. The CDR3 region is CASSSTPEYGYTF. CDR3 nucleotide sequence: TGTGCCAGCAGCTCGACCCCAGAGTATGGCTACACCTTC.

The gene calls are TRBV2 and TRBJ2-7; maybe TRBD1 (8 bases). The CDR3 has 14 residues. The germline V gene encodes CDR1 SNHLY and CDR2 FYNNEI. V lost 7 bases and J lost 1, with 14 bases in between. The CDR3 region is CASTGQGGSYEQYF. Written as DNA, the CDR3 is TGTGCCAGCACTGGACAGGGAGGGTCCTACGAGCAGTACTTC. Combining the CDR3 with reference TRBV2 and TRBJ2-7 gives the whole variable domain EPEVTQTPSHQVTQMGQEVILRCVPISNHLYFYWYRQILGQKVEFLVSFYNNEISEKSEIFDDQFSVERPDGSNFTLKIRSTKLEDSAMYFCASTGQGGSYEQYFGPGTRLTVT.

In this sample, this clonotype turned up a few times. This chain uses TRBV12-3 or TRBV12-4 with TRBJ2-1; 8 bases fit TRBD1. The V segment lost 6 bases and the J segment 5 bases; nucleotides outside the gene matches: 3. The CDR3 is 13 amino acids. The CDR3 DNA reads as TGTGCCAGCAGGCAGGGGGCTAACAATGAGCAGTTCTTC. As protein: CASRQGANNEQFF.

The chain recombines TRBV6-5 with TRBJ2-1; D not resolved. Trimming cost V 6 bases and J 7 bases, with 10 bases left between them. Germline V gene sequence: CDR1 MNHEY, CDR2 SVGAGI. The CDR3 is made up of 12 amino acids. This chain's CDR3 is CASRGIENEQFF. The CDR3 nucleotides read TGTGCCAGCAGGGGGATTGAAAATGAGCAGTTCTTC.

The chain carries TRBV11-2 and TRBJ1-4; TRBD1 aligns across 7 bases. Germline trimming cut 5 bases from V and 3 bases from J; bases unmatched to any gene: 6. This CDR3 is 15 amino acids long. CDR1 and CDR2 from the germline V gene are SGHAT and FQNNGV. The CDR3 loop reads CASSLGQASNEKLFF. The CDR3 DNA follows: TGTGCCAGCAGCCTTGGACAGGCGTCTAATGAAAAACTGTTTTTT.

This clonotype turned up a few times. The V gene is TRBV7-2, the J gene TRBJ2-4; 9 bases align to TRBD1. V lost 3 bases and J lost 7; bases outside the gene matches: 4. The CDR3 covers 14 residues. Germline V gene lookup returns CDR1 SGHTA and CDR2 FQGNSA. This chain's CDR3 is CASSFGTGRNIQYF. The CDR3 nucleotides are TGTGCCAGCAGCTTCGGGACAGGGAGGAACATTCAGTACTTC.

This clonotype showed up just a few times. The chain couples TRBV5-1 to TRBJ2-7; TRBD1 matches at 8 bases. The J segment lost 4 bases and the V segment lost 0 bases, leaving 6 bases of the junction unmatched. Germline-derived CDR1 and CDR2 are SGHRS and YFSETQ. The CDR3 extends over 15 amino acids. CDR3: CASSLETGARYEQYF. CDR3 nucleotide sequence: TGCGCCAGCAGCTTGGAGACAGGGGCAAGGTACGAGCAGTACTTC.

This clonotype was seen at least ten times. The gene calls are TRBV6-6 and TRBJ1-6, with D possibly matching TRBD1 (6 bases). The germline V gene has CDR1 MNHNY and CDR2 SVGAGI (reference sequence). The CDR3 is 17 amino acids. V was clipped by 2 bases and J by 10 bases, with 21 bases between them. CDR3 nucleotides: TGTGCCAGCAGTTACAGGGATGGGGGCGCGTTTAACTCACCCCTCCACTTT. Translating it yields CASSYRDGGAFNSPLHF.

This clonotype was seen more than once but under ten times. The rearrangement joins TRBV4-2 to TRBJ1-1; D gene unclear. This CDR3 comprises 14 residues. V was cut by 0 bases and J by 1 base, with 6 bases left in between. The germline V gene encodes CDR1 LGHNA and CDR2 YNFKEQ. The CDR3 region has the DNA TGTGCCAGCAGCCAAGATGATAGGAACACTGAAGCTTTCTTT. Amino acids: CASSQDDRNTEAFF.

The rearrangement uses TRBV20-1 and TRBJ2-7; D is unresolved. The CDR3 contains 15 residues. Germline assignment: CDR1 DFQATT and CDR2 SNEGSKA (reference sequence). The V gene lost 1 base and the J gene lost 0 bases, with 13 bases spanning the gap. The CDR3 nucleotides are TGCAGTGCTAGAGCGGTTGGTCGAAGCTCCTACGAGCAGTACTTC. Protein: CSARAVGRSSYEQYF.

This clonotype was counted between two and nine times. This chain links TRBV6-2 or TRBV6-3 with TRBJ1-5; TRBD1 is a possible D gene (5 bases). The CDR3 spans 16 residues. Germline CDR1 and CDR2: MNHEY and SVGEGT. Trimming took 7 bases from V and 2 from J, leaving 18 bases between them. DNA of the CDR3: TGTGCCAGCATCCAGGGTACCGGTGGCGGCAATCAGCCCCAGCATTTT. This gives the protein CASIQGTGGGNQPQHF.

The chain couples TRBV19 to TRBJ2-6; D uncertain. CDR3 length: 13 amino acids. Deletions cut 10 bases from V and 1 base from J, with 8 bases between. The germline V gene encodes CDR1 LNHDA and CDR2 SQIVND (reference sequence). This CDR3 reads CATGPSGANVLTF. CDR3 nucleotide sequence: TGTGCCACCGGACCGTCTGGGGCCAACGTCCTGACTTTC.

V and J are TRBV7-2 and TRBJ2-5; 9 positions agree with TRBD2. The ends lost 4 bases at V and 5 bases at J; junction bases unmatched: 8. There are 15 residues in the CDR3. The germline V gene has CDR1 SGHTA and CDR2 FQGNSA. CDR3 loop: CASSSKRGAWETQYF. CDR3 coding DNA: TGTGCCAGCAGCTCGAAGCGGGGGGCGTGGGAGACCCAGTACTTC.

This clonotype occurred a few times. The chain combines TRBV6-2 or TRBV6-3 with TRBJ2-2, with TRBD1 identical over 8 bases. CDR3 length: 14 amino acids. Germline CDR1 MNHEY, CDR2 SVGEGT. In DNA form, the CDR3 reads TGTGCTGCGCGGACAGGGCTGGAAACCGGGGAGCTGTTTTTT. Protein product: CAARTGLETGELFF.

V usage is TRBV7-3 and J usage is TRBJ1-6; 7 nucleotides match TRBD1. The germline gives CDR1 SGHTA, CDR2 FQGTGA. This CDR3 has 14 residues. J lost 7 bases, V lost 3 bases, and 3 bases had no gene match. CDR3 in amino acids: CASSLGQQNSPLHF. The DNA for the CDR3 is TGTGCCAGCAGCTTGGGACAGCAAAATTCACCCCTCCACTTT.

V gene TRBV12-3 or TRBV12-4 combines with J gene TRBJ2-5, with D maybe TRBD2 (7 bases). Trimming took 3 bases from V and 5 from J, leaving 13 bases between them. The CDR3 consists of 14 residues. The CDR3 DNA reads as TGTGCCAGCAGTTTCCTCGGGGGGCCGGAGACCCAGTACTTC. Its protein product is CASSFLGGPETQYF.

The chain links TRBV6-5 to TRBJ2-6, with D uncertain. V shed 2 bases and J shed 4 bases, with 6 bases lying between them. Germline CDR1 reads MNHEY; CDR2 reads SVGAGI. The length of the CDR3 is 14 residues. The CDR3 DNA reads TGTGCCAGCAGTTACGACTCCGGGGCCAACGTCCTGACTTTC. This encodes CASSYDSGANVLTF.

The sample holds many counts of this clonotype. The J gene is TRBJ1-2, the V gene TRBV6-6; D is possibly TRBD1 (6 bases). V lost 5 bases and J 3 bases, leaving 13 bases between the germline ends. The CDR3 is 14 residues long. Germline assignment: CDR1 MNHNY and CDR2 SVGAGI (reference sequence). The CDR3 region is CASSDQGLHYGYTF. Here the CDR3 DNA reads TGTGCCAGCAGTGACCAGGGGCTCCACTATGGCTACACCTTC.

This clonotype was detected only once. The CDR3 here is CASSRMGYTGFYEQYF. The CDR3 DNA reads as TGTGCCAGCAGCCGAATGGGGTACACAGGTTTTTACGAGCAGTACTTC. V and J are TRBV7-9 and TRBJ2-7, with D maybe TRBD1 (5 bases). The V end was cut by 5 bases, the J end by 4 bases, with 21 bases between. CDR1 and CDR2 (germline): SEHNR, FQNEAQ (reference sequence). This CDR3 is 16 amino acids long.

The V and J genes are TRBV5-1 and TRBJ1-1; 8 bases line up with TRBD1. This CDR3 contains 14 residues. The V gene's germline CDR1 is SGHRS and CDR2 YFSETQ. V was clipped by 4 bases and J by 5 bases; unmatched bases: 7. Written as DNA, the CDR3 is TGCGCCAGCAGCCCGGACAGGGTTGGAACTGAAGCTTTCTTT. This sequence encodes CASSPDRVGTEAFF. Full variable domain (rest looked up from reference TRBV5-1 and TRBJ1-1): KAGVTQTPRYLIKTRGQQVTLSCSPISGHRSVSWYQQTPGQGLQFLFEYFSETQRNKGNFPGRFSGRQFSNSRSEMNVSTLELGDSALYLCASSPDRVGTEAFFGQGTRLTVV.

This clonotype has only a few counts. This chain connects TRBV7-2 to TRBJ2-3; 10 positions match TRBD1. Trimming at V came to 4 bases and at J to 4 bases, leaving 5 bases not matched to a gene. The CDR3 sequence is 15 residues long. The germline V gene has CDR1 SGHTA and CDR2 FQGNSA. The CDR3 protein is CASSSTGGSADTQYF. CDR3 DNA: TGTGCCAGCAGCTCGACAGGGGGCTCGGCAGATACGCAGTATTTT. Based on the CDR3 plus reference TRBV7-2 and TRBJ2-3, the full variable domain is GAGVSQSPSNKVTEKGKDVELRCDPISGHTALYWYRQSLGQGLEFLIYFQGNSAPDKSGLPSDRFSAERTGGSVSTLTIQRTQQEDSAVYLCASSSTGGSADTQYFGPGTRLTVL.

The sample holds a few counts of this clonotype. The chain combines TRBV7-6 with TRBJ2-1; 9 nucleotides align to TRBD2. The CDR3 runs 16 residues. V lost 4 bases and J lost 12; bases outside the gene matches: 16. Germline-derived CDR1 and CDR2 are SGHVS and FNYEAQ. CDR3 sequence (DNA): TGTGCCAGCAGCTCCCTCGCGGGGGGGGTTGAAGGCGCGCAGTTCTTC. It yields the protein CASSSLAGGVEGAQFF.

The V call is TRBV29-1, the J call TRBJ1-4; D remains unclear. This CDR3 spans 12 amino acids. Germline loops: CDR1 SQVTM, CDR2 ANQGSEA. Trimming removed 7 bases from V and 3 bases from J, with 9 bases in between. The CDR3 region has the DNA TGCAGCGGCGGGAGACCTAATGAAAAACTGTTTTTT. Encoded protein: CSGGRPNEKLFF.

This clonotype was seen a few times. The gene calls are TRBV18 and TRBJ2-5; TRBD1 is a possible D gene (6 bases). Germline CDR1 KGHSH, CDR2 LQKENI. V lost 3 bases to trimming and J lost 4 bases, with 9 bases between them. The CDR3 spans 13 residues. The CDR3 protein is CASSPQGRETQYF. The CDR3 DNA follows: TGTGCCAGCTCACCGCAGGGGCGAGAGACCCAGTACTTC.

This clonotype was seen only a few times. V and J are TRBV5-4 and TRBJ1-2; D unclear. Trimming pared 0 bases from V and 3 bases from J, leaving 12 bases between. In germline, CDR1 is SGHNT, CDR2 YYREEE (reference sequence). The CDR3 loop spans 15 amino acids. The CDR3, as DNA: TGTGCCAGCAGCTTGGCCACGACCATATACTATGGCTACACCTTC. It translates to CASSLATTIYYGYTF.

This clonotype was found a few times. The J gene is TRBJ2-1, the V gene TRBV7-3; 9 nucleotides match TRBD1. This CDR3 spans 14 amino acids. CDR1 is SGHTA and CDR2 is FQGTGA in the germline V gene. Losses at the gene ends were 4 bases for V and 7 bases for J; bases not matched to a gene: 5. CDR3 region: CASSSGTGSNEQFF. CDR3 nucleotides: TGTGCCAGCAGCTCAGGGACAGGGAGTAATGAGCAGTTCTTC.

This clonotype appeared a few times. The chain joins TRBV6-6 to TRBJ1-5, with D possibly being TRBD1 (5 bases). V was pared by 5 bases and J by 1 base, with 9 bases between. Germline V gives CDR1 MNHNY, CDR2 SVGAGI (reference sequence). The CDR3 loop spans 14 amino acids. In nucleotides, the CDR3 is TGTGCCAGCAGTGAGGGGCCCAGCAATCAGCCCCAGCATTTT. Encoded protein: CASSEGPSNQPQHF.

V gene TRBV6-2 or TRBV6-3 combines with J gene TRBJ2-5; D remains unclear. V was cut by 4 bases and J by 5 bases, with 17 bases left in between. CDR3 length equals 15 residues. Germline V gives CDR1 MNHEY, CDR2 SVGEGT. The CDR3, as DNA: TGTGCCAGCAGTTTCTCCCCCCCGATCGGGGAGACCCAGTACTTC. It encodes CASSFSPPIGETQYF.

In DNA form, the CDR3 reads TGTGCCAGCAGTCCCCTCGGAGGGTCGGACATTCAGTACTTC. Protein product: CASSPLGGSDIQYF. The chain uses TRBV28 and TRBJ2-4, with a tentative D call TRBD2 (6 bases). Trimming removed 5 bases from V and 8 bases from J, with 16 bases in between. The germline V gene has CDR1 MDHEN and CDR2 SYDVKM. The CDR3 spans 14 residues.